This T cell receptor (beta chain) was identified in a study of cytomegalovirus exposure and HLA in healthy donors. This clone was seen repeatedly, ten times or more. The antigen is not known. Study-wide results and caveats: Across donors, sequencing depth was assumed by presence/absence analyses to be roughly uniform. Among the CMV-associated chains, three were confirmed in vitro as specific for CMV antigens. The study carried out a later analysis of TCR beta sequences. It associated around 17,000 of them with specific HLA alleles at a false discovery rate of 0.05.

The CDR3 totals 18 residues. V lost 0 bases and J 0 bases, leaving 15 bases between the germline ends. Germline CDR1 reads SGHNT; CDR2 reads YENEEA. 13 Jbeta primers and 60 Vbeta primers were used for the PCR. Profiling relied on immunoSEQ multiplex PCR, and the TCRdb table lists in-frame clones only, not all of them. The data hold about 180,000 clones, with 70% to 75% observed a single time. Sequenced input: PBMCs. This rearrangement joins TRBV11-3 to TRBJ2-1; tentatively, D is TRBD1 (8 bases). The clonotype was recovered from a male donor in good health and CMV-seronegative. The CDR3 nucleotides read TGTGCCAGCAGCTTAGAACAGGGGGGGTCAAGCTCCTACAATGAGCAGTTCTTC. Translation gives CASSLEQGGSSSYNEQFF.